This entry lists 27 T cell receptor beta chains sequenced from one sample in a study of T-cell reconstitution after alpha-beta-depleted transplantation in children. Researchers prepared the TCRbeta library using unique molecular identifiers, the study reports. MiXCR was run by TCRdb on the PCR reads, yielding one entry per CDR3 protein. The table has about 640,000 distinct CDR3 sequences, around a sixth seen once. The starting material was PBMCs from the stem cell graft donor, obtained from the stem cell graft. The receptor set was obtained from a human donor who donated a stem cell graft to a child with acute myeloid leukemia.

This chain links TRBV7-2 with TRBJ1-2, with TRBD1 identical over 8 bases. This CDR3 has 14 amino acids. V trimming: 5 bases; J trimming: 4 bases; junction bases outside the gene matches: 6. From germline, CDR1 is SGHTA and CDR2 FQGNSA. The CDR3 DNA sequence: TGTGCCAGCAGCCGACAGGGGCAAAGCTATGGCTACACCTTC. Translating it yields CASSRQGQSYGYTF.

This clonotype was observed at least ten times. This chain uses TRBV5-1 with TRBJ1-2; D gene ambiguous. Deletions cut 0 bases from V and 6 bases from J, with 15 bases between. Germline assignment: CDR1 SGHRS and CDR2 YFSETQ. The CDR3 loop spans 15 amino acids. CDR3 DNA sequence: TGCGCCAGCAGCTTGGGAACGGGCACGCGGGATGGCTACACCTTC. Translation: CASSLGTGTRDGYTF.

The gene calls are TRBV11-2 and TRBJ2-5, with a possible D match to TRBD2 (5 bases). CDR3 length: 14 amino acids. V lost 5 bases, J lost 4 bases, and 14 bases lay in between. Germline V lookup: CDR1 SGHAT, CDR2 FQNNGV. The CDR3 protein is CASSPSDWRETQYF. CDR3 coding DNA: TGTGCCAGCAGCCCGTCGGACTGGCGAGAGACCCAGTACTTC.

This clonotype was recorded at least ten times. The V and J genes are TRBV6-1 and TRBJ1-2, with 9 nucleotides matching TRBD1. The CDR3 has 13 amino acids. J gave up 10 bases and V 4 bases, and 7 bases lay outside the gene matches. CDR1 is MNHNS, CDR2 SASEGT, per germline. CDR3 DNA sequence: TGTGCCAGCAGTGTACGGCGGACAGGGGACTACACCTTC. This sequence encodes CASSVRRTGDYTF.

This chain connects TRBV6-2 or TRBV6-3 to TRBJ2-1; TRBD2 matches at 9 bases. The germline V gene has CDR1 MNHEY and CDR2 SVGEGT. This CDR3 has 14 amino acids. CDR3 sequence (DNA): TGTGTCGCAGCGGGGGGAGGATCGCACAATGAGCAGTTCTTC. Amino acid sequence: CVAAGGGSHNEQFF.

V usage is TRBV6-5 and J usage is TRBJ2-7; 8 nucleotides agree with TRBD2. CDR1 is MNHEY and CDR2 is SVGAGI in the germline V gene. The CDR3 extends over 16 amino acids. V was pared by 2 bases and J by 2 bases, with 8 bases of the junction left unmatched. The chain's CDR3 is CASSYPQVGLAYEQYF. The CDR3 DNA reads TGTGCCAGCAGTTACCCGCAAGTGGGACTAGCCTACGAGCAGTACTTC.

This clonotype was seen ten or more times. The gene calls are TRBV24-1 and TRBJ2-3; 7 positions match TRBD1. The CDR3 sequence is 16 residues long. Germline CDR1 KGHDR, CDR2 SFDVKD. V lost 3 bases to trimming and J lost 1 base; unmatched junction nucleotides: 6. Written as DNA, the CDR3 is TGTGCCACCAGTGATAATCTTGGGACAGGCACAGATACGCAGTATTTT. This codes for CATSDNLGTGTDTQYF.

V is TRBV24-1 and J is TRBJ2-3, with 14 positions matching TRBD2. The germline gives CDR1 KGHDR, CDR2 SFDVKD. Trimming cost V 10 bases and J 6 bases; bases outside gene matches: 8. This CDR3 has 15 residues. In DNA form, the CDR3 reads TGTGCCACTCTGACTAGCGGGGGGGCCTGGGATACGCAGTATTTT. This gives the protein CATLTSGGAWDTQYF.

This clonotype was recorded many times. The chain combines TRBV6-1 with TRBJ2-1; 9 positions match TRBD1. Losses at the gene ends were 6 bases for V and 5 bases for J; bases not matched to a gene: 5. The CDR3 has 14 amino acids. In germline, CDR1 is MNHNS, CDR2 SASEGT. The CDR3 coding sequence is TGTGCCAGCAGCCCACAGGGGGCCCACAATGAGCAGTTCTTC. Its translation is CASSPQGAHNEQFF.

This clonotype was observed a handful of times. The junction departs from germline at one end; a sequencing error may be responsible. V gene TRBV29-1 combines with J gene TRBJ2-1, with TRBD1 matching over 9 bases. CDR3 size: 13 residues. CDR1 is SQVTM and CDR2 is ANQGSEA in the germline V gene. The CDR3 nucleotides read TGCAGCCTTGAGACAGGGGGCTACAATGAGCAGTTCTTC. Protein: CSLETGGYNEQFF.

This clonotype was detected many times. The rearrangement links TRBV6-1 to TRBJ2-1, with TRBD2 identical over 12 bases. Trimming removed 6 bases from V and 0 bases from J; junction bases left unmatched: 3. Germline loops: CDR1 MNHNS, CDR2 SASEGT. The CDR3 loop spans 16 amino acids. CDR3 nucleotide sequence: TGTGCCAGCAGACGGACTAGCGGGGACTCCTACAATGAGCAGTTCTTC. Its translation is CASRRTSGDSYNEQFF.

The table lists this clonotype with a few counts. This chain uses TRBV6-5 with TRBJ1-2; 9 bases align to TRBD1. CDR3 length: 17 residues. The V segment lost 2 bases and the J segment 6 bases; nucleotides outside the gene matches: 13. The germline V gene has CDR1 MNHEY and CDR2 SVGAGI. CDR3 protein: CASSYRDRVSVIDGYTF. For the CDR3, the DNA is TGTGCCAGCAGTTACCGGGACAGGGTGTCCGTAATTGATGGCTACACCTTC.

At least ten counts were recorded for this clonotype. The V call is TRBV21-1, the J call TRBJ2-7; no check of the table's D call, TRBD2, against the DNA was made. TRBV21-1 is deemed a pseudogene. This CDR3 spans 19 amino acids. CDR3 residues: CASSSSGTVAGGLLVEQYV. DNA for the CDR3: TGTGCCAGCAGTTCCAGCGGGACTGTAGCGGGGGGGCTCCTAGTCGAGCAGTACGTC.

This clonotype was counted at least ten times. V usage is TRBV20-1 and J usage is TRBJ2-7, with a possible D match to TRBD1 (6 bases). V dropped 6 bases and J dropped 0 bases, with 15 bases sitting between them. The V gene's germline CDR1 is DFQATT and CDR2 SNEGSKA (reference sequence). The CDR3 is 14 amino acids. CDR3 nucleotides: TGCAGTGCGGAAGGACAGTACAGCTCCTACGAGCAGTACTTC. It codes for CSAEGQYSSYEQYF.

The V and J genes are TRBV7-2 and TRBJ1-1; D is unresolved. Germline-derived CDR1 and CDR2 are SGHTA and FQGNSA. Trimming stripped 5 bases from V and 1 base from J, with 11 bases between. The CDR3 extends over 14 amino acids. CDR3 sequence: CASSQSPGNTEAFF. The CDR3 coding sequence is TGTGCCAGCAGCCAAAGTCCGGGGAACACTGAAGCTTTCTTT.

The rearrangement uses TRBV13 and TRBJ2-5, with TRBD1 as a possible D gene (5 bases). The germline gives CDR1 PRHDT, CDR2 FYEKMQ (reference sequence). The CDR3 is made up of 16 amino acids. Trimming pared 6 bases from V and 2 bases from J, leaving 19 bases between. The DNA for the CDR3 is TGTGCCAGCAGTCTCACCCAGGACAACGGACAAGAGACCCAGTACTTC. It yields the protein CASSLTQDNGQETQYF. Based on the CDR3 plus reference TRBV13 and TRBJ2-5, the full variable domain is AAGVIQSPRHLIKEKRETATLKCYPIPRHDTVYWYQQGPGQDPQFLISFYEKMQSDKGSIPDRFSAQQFSDYHSELNMSSLELGDSALYFCASSLTQDNGQETQYFGPGTRLLVL.

This clonotype was picked up many times. In DNA form, the CDR3 reads TGTGCCAGCAGCTTGTGGAGGGCAGACACAGATACGCAGTATTTT. Its protein is CASSLWRADTDTQYF. The chain joins TRBV5-4 to TRBJ2-3; perhaps TRBD2 as D (6 bases). The germline V and J ends were trimmed by 1 base and 2 bases, with 11 bases remaining between them. There are 15 residues in the CDR3. Germline CDR1 reads SGHNT; CDR2 reads YYREEE (reference sequence).

CDR3 nucleotide sequence: TGTGCCAGCAGCCAATACAGGGTCCAAGAGACCCAGTACTTC. It yields the protein CASSQYRVQETQYF. This chain uses TRBV13 with TRBJ2-5; possible D gene TRBD1, 6 bases. V was trimmed by 5 bases and J by 1 base, leaving 11 bases between them. The CDR3 contains 14 residues. Germline CDR1 and CDR2: PRHDT and FYEKMQ (reference sequence).

The sample holds many counts of this clonotype. The J gene is TRBJ2-7, the V gene TRBV5-6; TRBD1 agrees at 10 bases. This CDR3 comprises 13 residues. V lost 2 bases to trimming and J lost 7 bases; unmatched junction nucleotides: 3. Germline-derived CDR1 and CDR2 are SGHDT and YYEEEE. CDR3 in amino acids: CASSFGQGGEQYV. DNA for the CDR3: TGTGCCAGCAGCTTCGGACAGGGGGGGGAGCAGTACGTC.

This clonotype has at least ten counts. This chain links TRBV20-1 with TRBJ1-4; D is possibly TRBD1 (5 bases). V dropped 0 bases and J dropped 8 bases, with 10 bases sitting between them. Germline V gives CDR1 DFQATT, CDR2 SNEGSKA (reference sequence). This CDR3 is built from 13 residues. The chain's CDR3 is CSAREGAEEKLFF. CDR3 sequence (DNA): TGCAGTGCTAGAGAAGGGGCGGAGGAAAAACTGTTTTTT.

There are many counts of this clonotype. The J gene is TRBJ2-5, the V gene TRBV7-2; 11 nucleotides align to TRBD2. Germline V lookup: CDR1 SGHTA, CDR2 FQGNSA. The CDR3 is 15 residues long. With 1 base clipped from V and 3 bases from J, the junction kept 1 base outside the gene matches. CDR3 nucleotides: TGTGCCAGCAGCTTAGTGGGACTAGCGGAAGAGACCCAGTACTTC. Its translation is CASSLVGLAEETQYF.

This clonotype was recorded a few times. The chain couples TRBV20-1 to TRBJ2-3; TRBD2 aligns across 14 bases. This CDR3 region has 17 residues. The junction had 7 bases not matched to a gene; V was cut back by 3 bases and J by 2 bases. Germline CDR1 and CDR2: DFQATT and SNEGSKA (reference sequence). The CDR3 DNA reads TGCAGTGCTAGGTCGGGGACTAGCGGGGGATTCACAGATACGCAGTATTTT. It is translated as CSARSGTSGGFTDTQYF.

This clonotype was seen at least ten times. V and J are TRBV20-1 and TRBJ2-7; unclear D gene. Germline CDR1 DFQATT, CDR2 SNEGSKA (reference sequence). CDR3 length: 13 amino acids. The V end was cut by 1 base, the J end by 0 bases, with 7 bases between. In DNA, the CDR3 is TGCAGTGCTAGAGGCAAAGTCTCCTACGAGCAGTACTTC. Residues: CSARGKVSYEQYF.

This clonotype has just a few counts. The V and J genes are TRBV7-2 and TRBJ2-7, with TRBD1 matching 7 bases. The CDR3 is made up of 15 amino acids. Germline assignment: CDR1 SGHTA and CDR2 FQGNSA. J gave up 3 bases and V 1 base, and 6 bases lay outside the gene matches. CDR3 sequence: CASSLEGGVNYEQYF. For the CDR3, the DNA is TGTGCCAGCAGCTTAGAAGGGGGCGTGAACTACGAGCAGTACTTC.

This clonotype was recorded many times. This sequence joins TRBV5-1 and TRBJ2-7; 8 bases map to TRBD1. J gave up 4 bases and V 6 bases, and 9 bases lay outside the gene matches. CDR3 length: 14 residues. CDR1 and CDR2 from the germline V gene are SGHRS and YFSETQ. The CDR3, as DNA: TGCGCCAGCAATCCGGGACAGGTCGGTTACGAGCAGTACTTC. This sequence encodes CASNPGQVGYEQYF.

This clonotype was seen at least ten times. The CDR3 nucleotides read TGTGCCAGCAGTTCCCTTGGGGTCAATGAGCAGTTCTTC. Amino acid sequence: CASSSLGVNEQFF. The chain links TRBV12-3 or TRBV12-4 to TRBJ2-1; D not certain. CDR3 length: 13 residues. V lost 4 bases, J lost 6 bases, and 10 bases lay in between.

The gene calls are TRBV7-9 and TRBJ2-5; D is ambiguous. This CDR3 has 12 residues. V was clipped by 6 bases and J by 1 base, with 6 bases between them. Per germline, CDR1 SEHNR and CDR2 FQNEAQ (reference sequence). The CDR3 sequence is CASSYFQETQYF. The CDR3 nucleotides are TGTGCCAGCAGTTACTTCCAAGAGACCCAGTACTTC. Supplemented by reference TRBV7-9 and TRBJ2-5, the full variable domain reads DTGVSQNPRHKITKRGQNVTFRCDPISEHNRLYWYRQTLGQGPEFLTYFQNEAQLEKSRLLSDRFSAERPKGSFSTLEIQRTEQGDSAMYLCASSYFQETQYFGPGTRLLVL.